Listed here are 27 T cell receptor beta chains from one sample, sequenced in a study of blood T cells in healthy people across ages. Then a second PCR, running about 6 to 11 cycles, was carried out with a sample-barcoded 5' primer and a J-beta primer mix. TCRdb ran MiXCR on the 5' RACE reads and lists one entry per CDR3 protein. Seen here are under 2 million distinct CDR3 sequences, roughly 32% observed once, and the top ten hold 11%. The sequencing input was blood. Receptors originate from a woman aged 25 to 39 in good health.

The V call is TRBV20-1, the J call TRBJ1-5, with D possibly matching TRBD1 (5 bases). The V end was cut by 1 base, the J end by 0 bases, with 22 bases between. This CDR3 spans 19 amino acids. Germline CDR1 and CDR2: DFQATT and SNEGSKA (reference sequence). The chain's CDR3 is CSARGRVSGRSNSNQPQHF. The DNA of the CDR3 is TGCAGTGCTAGAGGCAGGGTATCGGGGAGATCAAATAGCAATCAGCCCCAGCATTTT.

This clonotype was seen more than once but under ten times. The rearrangement links TRBV4-2 to TRBJ2-1; perhaps TRBD2 as D (6 bases). Germline-derived CDR1 and CDR2 are LGHNA and YNFKEQ. This CDR3 spans 17 amino acids. Trimming took off 0 bases at V and 3 bases at J, with 15 bases between the two ends. For the CDR3, the DNA is TGTGCCAGCAGCCAAGATGGTTACGGGAGTGACTACAATGAGCAGTTCTTC. It encodes CASSQDGYGSDYNEQFF.

The sample holds a few counts of this clonotype. The gene calls are TRBV21-1 and TRBJ1-6. TRBV21-1 is a listed pseudogene. The CDR3 runs 14 residues. The CDR3 nucleotides read TGTGCCAGCAGCAAAGGGAGAGGGCGGTCACCCCTCCACTTT. It specifies CASSKGRGRSPLHF.

V and J are TRBV19 and TRBJ1-5; D uncertain. Germline-derived CDR1 and CDR2 are LNHDA and SQIVND (reference sequence). The ends were cut back, 0 bases at V and 0 bases at J, with 12 bases in the middle. The CDR3 is made up of 17 amino acids. This CDR3 reads CASSIEGGWDSNQPQHF. The CDR3 nucleotides read TGTGCCAGTAGTATAGAGGGCGGCTGGGATAGCAATCAGCCCCAGCATTTT. The full variable domain, its missing parts supplied by reference TRBV19 and TRBJ1-5, is DGGITQSPKYLFRKEGQNVTLSCEQNLNHDAMYWYRQDPGQGLRLIYYSQIVNDFQKGDIAEGYSVSREKKESFPLTVTSAQKNPTAFYLCASSIEGGWDSNQPQHFGDGTRLSIL.

Only a few counts were recorded for this clonotype. This rearrangement joins TRBV7-9 to TRBJ1-4; D unresolved. CDR3 length: 12 amino acids. The ends were cut back, 4 bases at V and 8 bases at J, with 8 bases in the middle. The germline V gene has CDR1 SEHNR and CDR2 FQNEAQ (reference sequence). DNA of the CDR3: TGTGCCAGCAGCTGGAATCTAGAAAAACTGTTTTTT. It codes for CASSWNLEKLFF.

A few counts support this clonotype. This chain connects TRBV7-9 to TRBJ1-5; D perhaps matches TRBD1 (6 bases). Germline CDR1 and CDR2: SEHNR and FQNEAQ (reference sequence). Trimming removed 2 bases from V and 5 bases from J, with 19 bases in between. The CDR3 sequence is 17 residues long. The CDR3 is CASSLFPGGGTDQPQHF. CDR3 DNA sequence: TGTGCCAGCAGCTTATTCCCCGGAGGGGGTACAGATCAGCCCCAGCATTTT.

V is TRBV11-1 and J is TRBJ2-1; D may correspond to TRBD1 or TRBD2 (5 bases each). Trimming cost V 2 bases and J 4 bases, with 15 bases left between them. The CDR3 extends over 16 amino acids. Germline CDR1 is SGHAT and CDR2 is FQDESV (reference sequence). CDR3: CASSLIEGRVYNEQFF. The CDR3 DNA is TGTGCCAGCAGCTTAATTGAGGGCAGGGTTTACAATGAGCAGTTCTTC.

This clonotype was detected a few times. The chain carries TRBV5-5 and TRBJ2-1; no clear D. There are 13 residues in the CDR3. V lost 7 bases and J lost 9, with 17 bases in between. CDR1 and CDR2 from the germline V gene are SGHKS and YYEKEE (reference sequence). This CDR3 is CASLTSPAGEQFF. CDR3 coding DNA: TGTGCCAGCCTTACAAGCCCAGCCGGTGAGCAGTTCTTC.

The chain combines TRBV10-3 with TRBJ2-7; no clear D gene. The CDR3 spans 13 residues. Germline V gives CDR1 ENHRY, CDR2 SYGVKD. Trimming took 4 bases from V and 2 from J, leaving 9 bases between them. Here the CDR3 DNA reads TGTGCCATCAGTGCCCCTCCGACCTACGAGCAGTACTTC. Its protein product is CAISAPPTYEQYF.

The table lists this clonotype with a few counts. This chain joins TRBV24-1 and TRBJ2-1; 7 positions agree with TRBD1. The ends lost 3 bases at V and 7 bases at J; junction bases unmatched: 8. CDR1 is KGHDR and CDR2 is SFDVKD in the germline V gene. This CDR3 comprises 15 residues. CDR3 bases: TGTGCCACCAGTGATCCTACCGGGACAGCTAATGAGCAGTTCTTC. Translated, it gives CATSDPTGTANEQFF.

This chain uses TRBV9 with TRBJ1-1; no clear D gene. The CDR3 consists of 13 residues. Germline loops: CDR1 SGDLS, CDR2 YYNGEE. V gave up 3 bases and J gave up 8 bases, with 14 bases separating them. This chain's CDR3 is CASSDPSGGEAFF. The DNA for the CDR3 is TGTGCCAGCAGCGACCCCTCGGGAGGGGAAGCTTTCTTT.

About this clonotype: A much larger clone is a single base away; this may be a read error. V gene TRBV5-1 combines with J gene TRBJ1-2; D is ambiguous. The germline CDR1 and CDR2 sequences are SGHRS and YFSETQ. This CDR3 contains 15 residues. Deletions cut 0 bases from V and 6 bases from J, with 15 bases between. The CDR3 coding sequence is TGCGCCAGCAGCTTGGATCGGCCCGTGGGAAATGGCTACACCTTC. Its protein is CASSLDRPVGNGYTF.

This clonotype was found a few times. The chain carries TRBV5-6 and TRBJ2-3; 15 positions agree with TRBD2. The CDR3 is 16 amino acids. With 2 bases clipped from V and 4 bases from J, the junction kept 2 bases outside the gene matches. CDR1 is SGHDT and CDR2 is YYEEEE in the germline V gene. In DNA form, the CDR3 reads TGTGCCAGCAGCTTCCGGACTAGCGGGAGGGCAGATACGCAGTATTTT. Its protein is CASSFRTSGRADTQYF.

The chain uses TRBV20-1 and TRBJ2-7; D not resolved. CDR3 length: 15 residues. V was pared by 0 bases and J by 3 bases, with 15 bases between. Germline V gene data show CDR1 as DFQATT and CDR2 as SNEGSKA (reference sequence). The CDR3 reads CSARDLASRIYEQYF. The CDR3 nucleotides read TGCAGTGCTAGAGATTTGGCTTCTCGCATCTACGAGCAGTACTTC.

This rearrangement joins TRBV30 to TRBJ2-7; TRBD1 matches at 9 bases. Germline V gene lookup returns CDR1 GTSNPN and CDR2 SVGIG (reference sequence). The CDR3 has 16 residues. The V segment lost 3 bases and the J segment 7 bases; nucleotides outside the gene matches: 16. The CDR3 DNA reads as TGTGCCTGGAGACTACCGGGACAGGGCCTCTTTTGGGAGCAGTACTTC. As protein: CAWRLPGQGLFWEQYF.

The chain employs TRBV7-9 and TRBJ1-2; D may be TRBD1 (5 bases). V was pared by 5 bases and J by 3 bases, with 16 bases between. Germline values: CDR1 SEHNR, CDR2 FQNEAQ (reference sequence). This CDR3 has 15 residues. In DNA form, the CDR3 reads TGTGCCAGCAGCAAGAGGGCACAGGAAGACTATGGCTACACCTTC. Its protein is CASSKRAQEDYGYTF.

The V gene is TRBV30, the J gene TRBJ2-2; D possibly corresponds to TRBD1 (5 bases). The CDR3 consists of 14 residues. V lost 8 bases to trimming and J lost 5 bases, with 18 bases between them. CDR1 is GTSNPN, CDR2 SVGIG, per germline (reference sequence). CDR3 coding DNA: TGTGCCCTCGCGACCATGACAGAAACCGGGGAGCTGTTTTTT. This gives the protein CALATMTETGELFF.

There are a few counts of this clonotype. V gene TRBV20-1 combines with J gene TRBJ2-3; no clear D gene. The V and J ends lost 3 bases and 1 base respectively, with 11 bases between them. The CDR3 extends over 14 amino acids. Germline V gene sequence: CDR1 DFQATT, CDR2 SNEGSKA (reference sequence). Here the CDR3 reads CSARSQTGTDTQYF. CDR3 nucleotide sequence: TGCAGTGCTAGGAGCCAAACGGGCACAGATACGCAGTATTTT.

V is TRBV10-3 and J is TRBJ1-2; possible D gene TRBD1, 5 bases. This CDR3 is built from 14 residues. Between the trimmed V and J ends, which lost 7 bases and 8 bases, there was a span of 20 bases. Germline lookup yields CDR1 ENHRY and CDR2 SYGVKD. CDR3 sequence: CAINPKGRVEGYTF. In DNA form, the CDR3 reads TGTGCCATCAACCCTAAGGGCAGGGTGGAAGGCTACACCTTC.

With regard to this clonotype: The CDR3 does not close with the conserved phenylalanine or tryptophan, likely indicating a read error. The rearrangement uses TRBV10-3 and TRBJ2-3; D is unclear. Germline-derived CDR1 and CDR2 are ENHRY and SYGVKD. The CDR3 has 13 amino acids. V lost 8 bases and J lost 2, with 11 bases in between. The CDR3 bases are TGTGCCATCTCGGCGGATACCACAGATACGCAGTATCTT. It is translated as CAISADTTDTQYL.

This clonotype has only a few counts. The chain couples TRBV3-1 to TRBJ2-7; D could derive from TRBD1 or TRBD2 (6 bases each). CDR1 is LGHDT and CDR2 is YNNKEL in the germline V gene (reference sequence). Trimming took off 1 base at V and 7 bases at J, with 14 bases between the two ends. CDR3 length: 14 residues. The CDR3 sequence is CASSQGVGGREQYF. For the CDR3, the DNA is TGTGCCAGCAGCCAAGGAGTCGGGGGCCGGGAGCAGTACTTC.

Comments on this clonotype: The junction differs from germline at one of its ends, possibly a read error. The V gene is TRBV7-2, the J gene TRBJ2-1; D could derive from TRBD1 or TRBD2 (6 bases each). Germline CDR1 SGHTA, CDR2 FQGNSA. CDR3 size: 15 residues. The CDR3 loop reads CASSSGGSSYKEQFF. The CDR3, as DNA: TGTGCCAGCAGCTCCGGGGGCAGCTCCTACAAAGAGCAGTTCTTC.

This clonotype has only a few counts. The V gene is TRBV29-1, the J gene TRBJ2-1, with TRBD1 matching over 7 bases. The CDR3 sequence is 14 residues long. In germline, CDR1 is SQVTM, CDR2 ANQGSEA. Germline trimming cut 7 bases from V and 6 bases from J; bases unmatched to any gene: 12. CDR3 DNA: TGCAGCGGGACCGACAGGGCCGTAGGCAATGAGCAGTTCTTC. Translation: CSGTDRAVGNEQFF.

In the case of this clonotype: Germline is not matched at one junction end, which may reflect a read error. The chain has TRBV27 and TRBJ2-4; D remains ambiguous. Matching the DNA end better, TRBJ2-7 makes the J call doubtful. The germline CDR1 and CDR2 sequences are MNHEY and SMNVEV (reference sequence). CDR3 size: 15 residues. In nucleotides, the CDR3 is TGTGCTAGCAGTTCGAACCCCTTGGGCGAAGACGAGCAGTACTTC. Translation: CASSSNPLGEDEQYF.

This clonotype was seen only a few times. The rearrangement joins TRBV7-3 to TRBJ2-1; 8 positions agree with TRBD2. Trimming removed 6 bases from V and 2 bases from J; junction bases left unmatched: 9. CDR3 length: 16 residues. Per germline, CDR1 SGHTA and CDR2 FQGTGA. The CDR3 spells CASSSFAGGTYNEQFF. The DNA of the CDR3 is TGTGCCAGCAGTTCATTCGCGGGGGGTACCTACAATGAGCAGTTCTTC.

This chain links TRBV30 with TRBJ2-3, with D maybe TRBD2 (5 bases). Germline lookup yields CDR1 GTSNPN and CDR2 SVGIG (reference sequence). CDR3 length: 12 amino acids. Trimming shortened V by 2 bases and J by 9 bases, and 12 bases separated the two germline ends. The CDR3 loop is CAWSTRRGTQYF. The CDR3 DNA follows: TGTGCCTGGAGTACCCGACGGGGAACGCAGTATTTT.

The chain combines TRBV9 with TRBJ2-4; a possible D gene is TRBD2 (6 bases). The J call may be incorrect, as the DNA end agrees better with TRBJ2-7. CDR1 and CDR2 from the germline V gene are SGDLS and YYNGEE. CDR3 size: 15 residues. The CDR3 region is CASSVGGIGIYEQYF. CDR3 bases: TGTGCCAGCAGCGTAGGCGGGATAGGGATTTACGAGCAGTACTTC.